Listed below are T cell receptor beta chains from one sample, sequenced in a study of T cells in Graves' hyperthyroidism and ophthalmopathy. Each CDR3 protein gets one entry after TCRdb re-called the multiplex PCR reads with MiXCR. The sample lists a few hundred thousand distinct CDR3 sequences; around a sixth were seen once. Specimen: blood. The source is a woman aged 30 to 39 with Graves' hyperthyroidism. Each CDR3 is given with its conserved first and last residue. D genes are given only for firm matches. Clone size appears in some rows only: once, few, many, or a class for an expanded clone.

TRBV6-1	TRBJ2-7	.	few	TGTGCCAGCATGGTCAAGGGATCCTACGAGCAGTACTTC	CASMVKGSYEQYF
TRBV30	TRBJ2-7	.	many	TGTGCCTGGAGTGTAGCAGGGTACGAGCAGTACTTC	CAWSVAGYEQYF
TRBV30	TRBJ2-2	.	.	TGTGCCTGGCAGGGGACCACCGGGGAGCTGTTTTTT	CAWQGTTGELFF
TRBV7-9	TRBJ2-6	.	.	TGTGCCAGCAGCGCCCTGGGTCGGGGCCTCGTCGGGGCCAACGTCCTGACTTTC	CASSALGRGLVGANVLTF
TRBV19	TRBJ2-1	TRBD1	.	TGTGCCAGTAGTGCTTCCGGGACAGGGTTTAACAATGAGCAGTTCTTC	CASSASGTGFNNEQFF
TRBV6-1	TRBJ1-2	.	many	TGTGCCAGCACCCCACTTCCAGGGGACTATGGCTACACCTTC	CASTPLPGDYGYTF
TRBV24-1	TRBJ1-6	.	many	TGTGCCACCAGTGATGGGGAGCGACCCCTCCACTTT	CATSDGERPLHF
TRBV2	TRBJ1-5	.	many	TGTGCCAGCAGTGTTGGTAGAGGCAATCAGCCCCAGCATTTT	CASSVGRGNQPQHF
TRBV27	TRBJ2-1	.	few	TGTGCCGTCTGGGGTGATGAGCAGTTCTTC	CAVWGDEQFF
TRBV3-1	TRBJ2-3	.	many	TGTGCCAGCGGGGCCCGGTCGGGCAGTAGAGATACGCAGTATTTT	CASGARSGSRDTQYF
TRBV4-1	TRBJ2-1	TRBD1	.	TGCGCCAGCAGCCGGGACAGGGGAATCTACAATGAGCAGTTCTTC	CASSRDRGIYNEQFF
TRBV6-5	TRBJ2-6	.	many	TGTGCCAGCAGTTACTCGAAAGGCTCTGGGGCCAACGTCCTGACTTTC	CASSYSKGSGANVLTF
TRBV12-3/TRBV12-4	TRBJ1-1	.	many	TGTGCCAGCAGTCGTCGGGCTGGGGTGACTGAAGCTTTCTTT	CASSRRAGVTEAFF
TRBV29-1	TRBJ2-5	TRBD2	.	TGCAGCGTTGAAGGGATGACTAGCGGAGGAGGGGAGACCCAGTACTTC	CSVEGMTSGGGETQYF
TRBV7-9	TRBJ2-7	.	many	TGTGCCAGCAGCTTTGCGGGACAACCGTGGGAGGCCGACGAGCAGTACTTC	CASSFAGQPWEADEQYF
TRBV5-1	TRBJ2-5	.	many	TGCGCCAGCAGCTTGGGAGTCGGGGGCCCGAAGACCCAGTACTTC	CASSLGVGGPKTQYF
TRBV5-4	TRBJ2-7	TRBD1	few	TGTGCCAGCAGCCGGGACAGGGTGAGCTACGAGCAGTACTTC	CASSRDRVSYEQYF
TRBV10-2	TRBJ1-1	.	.	TGCGCCAGCAGACCGGACAAGAACACTGAAGCTTTCTTT	CASRPDKNTEAFF
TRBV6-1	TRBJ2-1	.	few	TGTGCCAGCAGTACCAGGGGTTTAAGCTCCTACAATGAGCAGTTCTTC	CASSTRGLSSYNEQFF
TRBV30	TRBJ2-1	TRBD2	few	TGTGCCTGGAGTACCCATCGGGGGGGTGAGCAGTTCTTC	CAWSTHRGGEQFF
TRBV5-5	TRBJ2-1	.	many	TGTGCCAGCAGCTCGAGTCTGGGGGGCACCTACAATGAGCAGTTCTTC	CASSSSLGGTYNEQFF
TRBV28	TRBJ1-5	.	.	TGTGCCAGCAACAGGGACGACGTGGATCAGCCCCAGCATTTT	CASNRDDVDQPQHF
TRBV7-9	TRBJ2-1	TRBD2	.	TGTGCCAGCAGCTTAGTAACTAGCGGGCGCTCCTACAATGAGCAGTTCTTC	CASSLVTSGRSYNEQFF
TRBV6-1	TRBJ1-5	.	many	TGTGCCAGCAGGCCCGGGACGCCAATAGGGAGCAATCAGCCCCAGCATTTT	CASRPGTPIGSNQPQHF
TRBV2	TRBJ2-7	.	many	TGTGCCAGCAGTGTAGCACTAGGAACCTACGAGCAGTACTTC	CASSVALGTYEQYF
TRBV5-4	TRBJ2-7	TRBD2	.	TGTGCCAGCAGCACAAGGACTAGCGACTACGAGCAGTACTTC	CASSTRTSDYEQYF
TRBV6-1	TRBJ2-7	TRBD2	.	TGTGCCAGCAGTAGCACAATGGGGGGGATTAACGAGCAGTACTTC	CASSSTMGGINEQYF
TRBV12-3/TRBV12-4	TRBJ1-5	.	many	TGTGCCAGCAGTCTGATAGGTAGCAATCAGCCCCAGCATTTT	CASSLIGSNQPQHF
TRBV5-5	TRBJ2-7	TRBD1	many	TGTGCCAGCAGCCTGGACAGGGGGCGAGGCCCTAACGAGCAGTACTTC	CASSLDRGRGPNEQYF
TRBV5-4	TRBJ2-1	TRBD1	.	TGTGCCAGCAGCTTGAAGACAGGGGACAACAATGAGCAGTTCTTC	CASSLKTGDNNEQFF
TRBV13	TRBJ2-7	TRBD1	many	TGTGCCAGCAGCTTAGTATTCGGGACAGGGTCCTACGAGCAGTACTTC	CASSLVFGTGSYEQYF
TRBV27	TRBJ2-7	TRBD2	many	TGCGCCAGCAGCTCACTAGCGGGAGATTACGAGCAGTACTTC	CASSSLAGDYEQYF
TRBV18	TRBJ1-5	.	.	TGTGCCAGCTCTGGAGGTTTTGAGGGAGGCAATCAGCCCCAGCATTTT	CASSGGFEGGNQPQHF
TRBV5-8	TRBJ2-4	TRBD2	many	TGTGCCAGCAGCTTGGGACTAGCAAGTAACATTCAGTACTTC	CASSLGLASNIQYF
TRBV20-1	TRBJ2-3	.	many	TGCAGTGCTAAGAGGGACTTCGAAGCGACGCAGTATTTT	CSAKRDFEATQYF
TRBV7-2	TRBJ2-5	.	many	TGTGCCAGCAGCTTACCCCCTTTGGGGAGACGCGAGACCCAGTACTTC	CASSLPPLGRRETQYF
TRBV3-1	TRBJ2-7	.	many	TGTGCCAGCAGACGCGGTGGAGAGCAGTACTTC	CASRRGGEQYF
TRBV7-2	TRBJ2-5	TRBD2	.	TGTGCCAGCAGCTTTGATGCGGGAGGTGTCGTTCAGGAGACCCAGTACTTC	CASSFDAGGVVQETQYF
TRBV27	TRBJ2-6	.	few	TGTGCCAGCAGCCAGGGTTCAGCCAACGTCCTGACTTTC	CASSQGSANVLTF
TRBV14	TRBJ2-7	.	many	TGTGCCAGCAGTCGCGCCGAGCGCGGACGGTCCTACGAGCAGTACTTC	CASSRAERGRSYEQYF
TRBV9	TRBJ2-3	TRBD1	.	TGTGCCAGCAGCGTAGAAGGGACAGGGATTAGCACAGATACGCAGTATTTT	CASSVEGTGISTDTQYF
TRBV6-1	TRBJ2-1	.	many	TGTGCCAGCAGTTCGGCGGGCCGGATCAATGAGCAGTTCTTC	CASSSAGRINEQFF
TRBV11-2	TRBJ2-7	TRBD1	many	TGTGCCAGCAGCTCGAGGACAGGGGCAAACTCCTACGAGCAGTACTTC	CASSSRTGANSYEQYF
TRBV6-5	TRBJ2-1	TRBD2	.	TGTGCCAGCAGTTACCGAGCGGGAGTCGGTGAGCAGTTCTTC	CASSYRAGVGEQFF